This record covers a single T cell receptor beta chain. This sample was included in a study of cytotoxic CD8 clonotypes in ibrutinib-treated CLL. Repertoires were generated with immunoSEQ multiplex PCR, while TCRdb's copy carries only in-frame clones and drops some. Of approximately 340,000 clones listed, about 61% are singletons. The receptor's source is a human donor with chronic lymphocytic leukemia. The sample was PBMCs, taken after 36 months of ibrutinib treatment.

Written as DNA, the CDR3 is TGTGCCAGCAGCGTATCAGGGGGGGCCGGCTACGAGCAGTACTTC. It encodes CASSVSGGAGYEQYF. The chain joins TRBV9 to TRBJ2-7; possibly TRBD1 or TRBD2 for D (7 bases each). Germline lookup yields CDR1 SGDLS and CDR2 YYNGEE. This CDR3 region has 15 residues. Trimming removed 1 base from V and 3 bases from J, with 14 bases in between.